A selection of T cell receptor beta chains follows, all from one sample in a study of vaccination and CD4 T cells after COVID-19. Each CDR3 protein gets one entry after TCRdb re-called the PCR reads with MiXCR. The sample yields some 8,200 distinct CDR3 sequences, 30% to 40% seen once. Their specific antigens are unknown. Sequencing used CD4+ T cells from blood, cultured in vitro. Receptors were obtained from a human donor in good health. Each CDR3 is given with its conserved first and last residue. D genes are given only for firm matches. Expanded clones get a size class; other rows say once, few or many, or leave the size out.

j_gene: TRBJ2-5
d_gene: TRBD1
v_gene: TRBV20-1
abundance: NA
CDR3nt: TGCAGTGCTAGAGGGGGACAGGGGGGTAGAGAGACCCAGTACTTC
CDR3aa: CSARGGQGGRETQYF

j_gene: TRBJ1-2
d_gene: TRBD1
v_gene: TRBV19
abundance: few
CDR3nt: TGTGCCAGTAGTACTTGGACAGGGGACGGCTACACCTTC
CDR3aa: CASSTWTGDGYTF

j_gene: TRBJ2-3
d_gene: NA
v_gene: TRBV25-1
abundance: few
CDR3nt: TGTGCCAGCAGTGAGATTGGGGGGGCGCTCACAGATACGCAGTATTTT
CDR3aa: CASSEIGGALTDTQYF

j_gene: TRBJ1-5
d_gene: NA
v_gene: TRBV7-8
abundance: few
CDR3nt: TGTGCCAGCAGCCTGCTCGGAAGGGGTGGCAATCAGCCCCAGCATTTT
CDR3aa: CASSLLGRGGNQPQHF

j_gene: TRBJ2-3
d_gene: TRBD1
v_gene: TRBV9
abundance: NA
CDR3nt: TGTGCCAGCAGCGGGACAGGGAGAGGGGGTATGATGTTCGTAGATACGCAGTATTTT
CDR3aa: CASSGTGRGGMMFVDTQYF

j_gene: TRBJ1-1
d_gene: NA
v_gene: TRBV6-5
abundance: few
CDR3nt: TGTGCCAGCAGTTACAGGTTAGGGGGCACTGAAGCTTTCTTT
CDR3aa: CASSYRLGGTEAFF

j_gene: TRBJ2-2
d_gene: NA
v_gene: TRBV6-1
abundance: NA
CDR3nt: TGTGCCAGCAGCGGCATTAGTGCCGGGGAGCTGTTTTTT
CDR3aa: CASSGISAGELFF

j_gene: TRBJ2-4
d_gene: TRBD2
v_gene: TRBV18
abundance: NA
CDR3nt: TGTGCCAGCTCACTATCCGGGGGGAAAAACATTCAGTACTTC
CDR3aa: CASSLSGGKNIQYF

j_gene: TRBJ2-5
d_gene: NA
v_gene: TRBV2
abundance: NA
CDR3nt: TGTGCCAGCAGGATGGGCCTGGAGACCCAGTACTTC
CDR3aa: CASRMGLETQYF

j_gene: TRBJ1-1
d_gene: NA
v_gene: TRBV12-3/TRBV12-4
abundance: NA
CDR3nt: TGTGCCAGCAGTTTAGCGCGGGGTAAGGGCTGGACTGAAGCTTTCTTT
CDR3aa: CASSLARGKGWTEAFF

j_gene: TRBJ1-5
d_gene: TRBD1
v_gene: TRBV5-6
abundance: NA
CDR3nt: TGTGCCAGCAGCCTCGGTAGCGGACAGGGTTGGCAGCCCCAGCATTTT
CDR3aa: CASSLGSGQGWQPQHF

j_gene: TRBJ2-7
d_gene: NA
v_gene: TRBV6-1
abundance: NA
CDR3nt: TGTGCCAGCGGGGGGGCAGCCTACGAGCAGTACTTC
CDR3aa: CASGGAAYEQYF

j_gene: TRBJ2-2
d_gene: TRBD2
v_gene: TRBV10-1
abundance: few
CDR3nt: TGCGCCAGCAGTGAAGCGGGATCTGGCACCGGGGAGCTGTTTTTT
CDR3aa: CASSEAGSGTGELFF

j_gene: TRBJ2-3
d_gene: TRBD2
v_gene: TRBV20-1
abundance: few
CDR3nt: TGCAGTGCTAGAGATTGGAGGCTAGCGGGGTACTCTGGCACAGATACGCAGTATTTT
CDR3aa: CSARDWRLAGYSGTDTQYF

j_gene: TRBJ1-2
d_gene: NA
v_gene: TRBV28
abundance: NA
CDR3nt: TGTGCCAGCAGTTTACCTTGGAGCTATGGCTACACCTTC
CDR3aa: CASSLPWSYGYTF

j_gene: TRBJ1-2
d_gene: NA
v_gene: TRBV14
abundance: few
CDR3nt: TGTGCCATCGGTCGCAGGAGGGATGGCTACACCTTC
CDR3aa: CAIGRRRDGYTF

j_gene: TRBJ2-7
d_gene: NA
v_gene: TRBV14
abundance: NA
CDR3nt: TGTGCCAGCAGCCAAGAGTCAAGGGTGGGGGAGCAGTACTTC
CDR3aa: CASSQESRVGEQYF

j_gene: TRBJ1-2
d_gene: NA
v_gene: TRBV27
abundance: few
CDR3nt: TGTGCCAGCAGTTTATCCCCGGTGGGCGGGTATGGCTACACCTTC
CDR3aa: CASSLSPVGGYGYTF

j_gene: TRBJ2-2
d_gene: NA
v_gene: TRBV2
abundance: once
CDR3nt: TGTGCCAGCAGTATCCGGGACGTCGGGAACACCGGGGAGCTGTTTTTT
CDR3aa: CASSIRDVGNTGELFF

j_gene: TRBJ2-7
d_gene: NA
v_gene: TRBV2
abundance: NA
CDR3nt: TGTGCCAGCAGTGAATTCTACGAGCAGTACTTC
CDR3aa: CASSEFYEQYF

j_gene: TRBJ2-2
d_gene: NA
v_gene: TRBV19
abundance: NA
CDR3nt: TGTGTCAGTAAGTTCTATTCGAACACCGGGGAGCTGTTTTTT
CDR3aa: CVSKFYSNTGELFF

j_gene: TRBJ1-2
d_gene: NA
v_gene: TRBV28
abundance: NA
CDR3nt: TGTGCCAGCAGTTACCAGGGATCGCGATATGGCTACACCTTC
CDR3aa: CASSYQGSRYGYTF

j_gene: TRBJ2-7
d_gene: NA
v_gene: TRBV29-1
abundance: NA
CDR3nt: TGCAGCGTTGCCAGGGGCCTTACCTACGAGCAGTACTTC
CDR3aa: CSVARGLTYEQYF

j_gene: TRBJ1-2
d_gene: TRBD1
v_gene: TRBV6-2/TRBV6-3
abundance: NA
CDR3nt: TGTGCCAGCAGTTACGTCGCAGGGGGCCATGGCTACACCTTC
CDR3aa: CASSYVAGGHGYTF

j_gene: TRBJ1-2
d_gene: TRBD1
v_gene: TRBV15
abundance: NA
CDR3nt: TGTGCCACCAGCGACAGGGGCAAGGGTGGCTACACCTTC
CDR3aa: CATSDRGKGGYTF

j_gene: TRBJ2-2
d_gene: NA
v_gene: TRBV12-1
abundance: NA
CDR3nt: TGTGCCAGCAGCTTTGTGCTAGCGGGGAACACCGGGGAGCTGTTTTTT
CDR3aa: CASSFVLAGNTGELFF